The clone carrying this T cell receptor (beta chain) was found a few times. The antigen is not known. This record belongs to a study of OX40 agonist ivuxolimab in advanced cancers. In the study overall: Patients got intravenous ivuxolimab at 0.01 to 10 mg/kg every 2 weeks.

Measured with immunoSEQ multiplex PCR; TCRdb has only the in-frame clones, and not every one. The sample lists about 55,000 clones, around nine tenths occurring once. Regarding the study as a whole: Within 6 weeks, CD4+ and CD8+ blood T cells expanded clonally at 0.1 to 3.0 mg/kg.

The sample in question was CD4+ or CD8+ T cells sorted from blood, obtained in a trial of the OX40 agonist ivuxolimab. This receptor was identified in an adult with an advanced solid tumor such as melanoma, head and neck, liver or kidney cancer.

CDR3 in DNA: TGTGCCAGCAGTTTTACAGGCGAGCAGTACTTC. This translates into CASSFTGEQYF. The chain uses TRBV28 and TRBJ2-7, with a tentative D call TRBD1 (5 bases). The CDR3 runs 11 residues. V was trimmed by 3 bases and J by 6 bases, leaving 6 bases between them. CDR1 is MDHEN, CDR2 SYDVKM, per germline.